The 13 T cell receptor beta chains given below trace back to one sample, sequenced in a study of T cell responses to AZD1222 COVID-19 vaccine. The data were produced by immunoSEQ multiplex PCR, yet TCRdb's version contains in-frame clones alone and is incomplete. Of 180,000 or so clones in the sample, 88% are singletons; the top ten hold roughly 25%. The specimen comprised peripheral blood, sampled 28 days after the second AZD1222 dose. These receptors originate from an adult who received the AZD1222 COVID-19 vaccine.

The chain combines TRBV7-9 with TRBJ1-2; TRBD1 matches at 11 bases. V shed 4 bases, J shed 8 bases, and the junction held 9 bases outside the gene matches. The CDR3 has 15 amino acids. CDR1 is SEHNR and CDR2 is FQNEAQ in the germline V gene (reference sequence). CDR3 sequence: CASSSPPDRGRGYTF. The CDR3 DNA is TGTGCCAGCAGCTCTCCCCCGGACAGGGGGCGAGGCTACACCTTC.

This sequence joins TRBV7-2 and TRBJ2-7; 11 nucleotides align to TRBD2. The J segment lost 1 base and the V segment lost 3 bases, leaving 5 bases of the junction unmatched. The CDR3 runs 16 residues. CDR1 SGHTA and CDR2 FQGNSA come from the germline V gene. DNA for the CDR3: TGTGCCAGCAGCTTTCGGACTAGCGGGTCATCCTACGAGCAGTACTTC. It translates to CASSFRTSGSSYEQYF.

The chain is built from TRBV5-4 and TRBJ1-5; D possibly corresponds to TRBD1 (5 bases). This CDR3 spans 15 amino acids. Trimming took off 7 bases at V and 4 bases at J, with 18 bases between the two ends. CDR1 is SGHNT and CDR2 is YYREEE in the germline V gene (reference sequence). In nucleotides, the CDR3 is TGTGCCAGCTCCTGGGGGACCGACGGAAATCAGCCCCAGCATTTT. This translates into CASSWGTDGNQPQHF.

This chain links TRBV28 with TRBJ2-1; D gene ambiguous. The CDR3 spans 11 residues. Trimming removed 5 bases at V and 10 bases at J, with 9 bases between. In germline, CDR1 is MDHEN, CDR2 SYDVKM. As DNA, the CDR3 is TGTGCCAGCAGTGGCCAGATCGAGCAGTTCTTC. Translated: CASSGQIEQFF.

This clone is a singleton in its sample. This chain uses TRBV7-9 with TRBJ1-4; TRBD1 might be the D (5 bases). Germline V gene lookup returns CDR1 SEHNR and CDR2 FQNEAQ (reference sequence). CDR3 length: 15 residues. Trimming pared 2 bases from V and 4 bases from J, leaving 11 bases between. This CDR3 is CASSLLLGGNEKLFF. DNA of the CDR3: TGTGCCAGCAGCTTATTGTTGGGGGGTAATGAAAAACTGTTTTTT.

This CDR3 is CAWSDGNTEAFF. CDR3 sequence (DNA): TGTGCCTGGAGTGACGGGAACACTGAAGCTTTCTTT. The chain combines TRBV30 with TRBJ1-1; D remains ambiguous. Trimming pared 1 base from V and 1 base from J, leaving 4 bases between. This CDR3 is built from 12 residues. Germline CDR1 reads GTSNPN; CDR2 reads SVGIG (reference sequence).

The rearrangement uses TRBV12-3 or TRBV12-4 and TRBJ1-5; D gene uncertain. Trimming stripped 4 bases from V and 4 bases from J, with 8 bases between. The CDR3 sequence is 13 residues long. The chain's CDR3 is CASSSDGNQPQHF. For the CDR3, the DNA is TGTGCCAGCAGTTCGGACGGGAATCAGCCCCAGCATTTT.

A single count supports this clone. The chain combines TRBV21-1 with TRBJ2-7. TRBV21-1 is noted as a pseudogene. This CDR3 has 17 amino acids. The DNA of the CDR3 is TGTGCCAGCAGCAAAGGCGAGGGGGCGGGAGCTATATACGAGCAGTACTTC. It is translated as CASSKGEGAGAIYEQYF.

The chain carries TRBV20-1 and TRBJ2-7, with D possibly being TRBD2 (6 bases). This CDR3 has 11 residues. Germline V gives CDR1 DFQATT, CDR2 SNEGSKA (reference sequence). Trimming took 3 bases from V and 7 from J, leaving 10 bases between them. DNA for the CDR3: TGCAGTGCTAGGCCGGCGGGAGAGCAGTACTTC. It encodes CSARPAGEQYF.

This sequence joins TRBV28 and TRBJ1-4, with 7 positions matching TRBD1. Germline loops: CDR1 MDHEN, CDR2 SYDVKM. CDR3 length: 16 amino acids. The V and J ends lost 3 bases and 4 bases, in that order; junction bases with no gene match: 8. CDR3 sequence reads: CASSFGQGVGNEKLFF. CDR3 coding DNA: TGTGCCAGCAGTTTCGGGCAGGGGGTTGGTAATGAAAAACTGTTTTTT.

The chain employs TRBV24-1 and TRBJ2-2; tentatively, D is TRBD2 (6 bases). Germline-derived CDR1 and CDR2 are KGHDR and SFDVKD. Trimming pared 1 base from V and 5 bases from J, leaving 16 bases between. The CDR3 totals 17 residues. In DNA form, the CDR3 reads TGTGCCACCAGTGATTTAGTCGACAGCGGGCTAACCGGGGAGCTGTTTTTT. It translates to CATSDLVDSGLTGELFF.

In this sample, this clone turned up a few times. V and J are TRBV10-1 and TRBJ2-4; D is uncertain. The CDR3 is 14 residues long. Germline CDR1 WNHNN, CDR2 SYGVQD (reference sequence). Here the CDR3 DNA reads TGCGTCCCAGAATATTTGGAAGCCAAAAACATTCAGTACTTC. Its translation is CVPEYLEAKNIQYF.

This clone has a single count. The J gene is TRBJ2-3, the V gene TRBV7-2; D ambiguous. The CDR3 is 14 amino acids. Trimming left V 0 bases short and J 2 bases short, with 6 bases between. The germline CDR1 and CDR2 sequences are SGHTA and FQGNSA. CDR3 nucleotides: TGTGCCAGCAGCTTAGCCGGCTACACAGATACGCAGTATTTT. Amino acid sequence: CASSLAGYTDTQYF.